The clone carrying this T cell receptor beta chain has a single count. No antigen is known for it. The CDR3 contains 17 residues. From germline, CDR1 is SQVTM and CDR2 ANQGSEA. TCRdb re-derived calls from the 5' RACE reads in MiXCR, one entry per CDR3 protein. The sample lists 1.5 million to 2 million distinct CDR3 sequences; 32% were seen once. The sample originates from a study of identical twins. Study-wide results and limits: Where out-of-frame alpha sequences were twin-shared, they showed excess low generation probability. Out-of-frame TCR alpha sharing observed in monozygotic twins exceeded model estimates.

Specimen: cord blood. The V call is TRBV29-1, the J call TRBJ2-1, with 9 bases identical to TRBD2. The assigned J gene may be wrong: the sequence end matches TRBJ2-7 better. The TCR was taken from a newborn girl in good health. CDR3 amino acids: CSVEGLAGGPTYNEQYF. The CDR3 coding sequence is TGCAGCGTTGAAGGATTGGCGGGAGGGCCTACCTACAATGAGCAGTACTTC.